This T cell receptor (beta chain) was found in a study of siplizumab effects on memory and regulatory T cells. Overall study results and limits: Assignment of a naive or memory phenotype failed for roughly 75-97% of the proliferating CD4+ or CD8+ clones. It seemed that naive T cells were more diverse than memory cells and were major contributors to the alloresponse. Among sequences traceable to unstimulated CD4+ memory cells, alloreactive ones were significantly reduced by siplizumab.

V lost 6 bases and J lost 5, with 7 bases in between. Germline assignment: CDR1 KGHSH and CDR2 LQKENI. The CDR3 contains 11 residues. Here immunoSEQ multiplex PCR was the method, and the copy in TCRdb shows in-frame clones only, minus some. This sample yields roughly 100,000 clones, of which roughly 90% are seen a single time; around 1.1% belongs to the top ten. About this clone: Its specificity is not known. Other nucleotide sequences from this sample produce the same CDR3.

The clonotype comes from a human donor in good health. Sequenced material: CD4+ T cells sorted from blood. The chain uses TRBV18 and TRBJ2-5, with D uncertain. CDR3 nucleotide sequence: TGTGCCAGCTCTCCTCAGGAGACCCAGTACTTC. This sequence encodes CASSPQETQYF.